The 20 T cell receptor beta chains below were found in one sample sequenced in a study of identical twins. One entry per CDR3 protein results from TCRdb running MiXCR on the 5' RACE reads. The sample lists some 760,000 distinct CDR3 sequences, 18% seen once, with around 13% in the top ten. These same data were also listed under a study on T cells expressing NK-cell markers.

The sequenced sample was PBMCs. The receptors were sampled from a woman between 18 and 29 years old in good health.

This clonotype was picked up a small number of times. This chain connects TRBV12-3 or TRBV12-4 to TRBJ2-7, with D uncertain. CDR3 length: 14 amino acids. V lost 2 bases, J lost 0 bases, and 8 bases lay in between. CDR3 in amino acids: CASSLLESSYEQYF. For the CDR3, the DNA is TGTGCCAGCAGTTTATTGGAGAGCTCCTACGAGCAGTACTTC.

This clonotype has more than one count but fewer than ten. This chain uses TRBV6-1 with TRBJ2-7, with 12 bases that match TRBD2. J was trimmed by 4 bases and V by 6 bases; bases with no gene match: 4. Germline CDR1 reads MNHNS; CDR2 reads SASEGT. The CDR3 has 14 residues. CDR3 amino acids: CASRPGLAGYEQYF. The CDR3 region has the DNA TGTGCCAGCAGGCCGGGACTAGCGGGTTACGAGCAGTACTTC.

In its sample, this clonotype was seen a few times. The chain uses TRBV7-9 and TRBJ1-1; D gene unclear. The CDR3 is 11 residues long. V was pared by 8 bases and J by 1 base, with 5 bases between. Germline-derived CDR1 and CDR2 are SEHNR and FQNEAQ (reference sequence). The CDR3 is CASDGNTEAFF. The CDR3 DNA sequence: TGTGCCAGCGATGGGAACACTGAAGCTTTCTTT. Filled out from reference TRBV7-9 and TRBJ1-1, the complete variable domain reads DTGVSQNPRHKITKRGQNVTFRCDPISEHNRLYWYRQTLGQGPEFLTYFQNEAQLEKSRLLSDRFSAERPKGSFSTLEIQRTEQGDSAMYLCASDGNTEAFFGQGTRLTVV.

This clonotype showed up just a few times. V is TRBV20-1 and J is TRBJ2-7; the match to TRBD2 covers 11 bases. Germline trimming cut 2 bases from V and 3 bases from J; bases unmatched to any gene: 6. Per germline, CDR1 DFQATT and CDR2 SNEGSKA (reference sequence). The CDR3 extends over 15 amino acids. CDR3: CSARLFGTSGYEQYF. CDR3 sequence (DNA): TGCAGTGCTAGATTGTTCGGGACTAGCGGCTACGAGCAGTACTTC.

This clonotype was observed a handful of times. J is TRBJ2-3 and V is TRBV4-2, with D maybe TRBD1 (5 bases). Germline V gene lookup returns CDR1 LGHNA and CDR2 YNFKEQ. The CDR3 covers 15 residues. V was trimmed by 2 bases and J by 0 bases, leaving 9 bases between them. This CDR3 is CASSQSRASTDTQYF. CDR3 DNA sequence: TGTGCCAGCAGCCAATCCAGGGCGAGCACAGATACGCAGTATTTT.

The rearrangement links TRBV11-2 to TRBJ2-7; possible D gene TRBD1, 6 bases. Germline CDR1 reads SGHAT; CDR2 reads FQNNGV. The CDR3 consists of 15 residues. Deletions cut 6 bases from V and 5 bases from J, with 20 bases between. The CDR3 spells CASRPDRILTNEQYF. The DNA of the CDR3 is TGTGCCAGCAGACCGGACAGAATCCTTACCAACGAGCAGTACTTC.

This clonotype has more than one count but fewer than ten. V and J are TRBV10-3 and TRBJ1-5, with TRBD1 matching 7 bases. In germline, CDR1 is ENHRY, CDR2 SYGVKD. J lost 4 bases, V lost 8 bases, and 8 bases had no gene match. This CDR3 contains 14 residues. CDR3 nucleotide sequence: TGTGCCATCGCCCCGGGACAGAATAATCAGCCCCAGCATTTT. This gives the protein CAIAPGQNNQPQHF.

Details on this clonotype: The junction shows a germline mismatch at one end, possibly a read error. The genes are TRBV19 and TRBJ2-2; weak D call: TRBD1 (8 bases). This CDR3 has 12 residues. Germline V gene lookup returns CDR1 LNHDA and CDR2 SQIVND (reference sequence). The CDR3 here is CASSKQGGVLFF. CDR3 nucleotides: TGTGCCAGTAGCAAACAGGGGGGGGTGCTGTTTTTT.

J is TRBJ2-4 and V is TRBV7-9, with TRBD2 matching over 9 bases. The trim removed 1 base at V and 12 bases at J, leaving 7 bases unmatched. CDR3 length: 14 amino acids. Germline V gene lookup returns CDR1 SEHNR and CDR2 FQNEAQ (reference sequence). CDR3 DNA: TGTGCCAGCAGCTTAGAAGGCGGGAGGGCCGCTCAGTACTTC. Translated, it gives CASSLEGGRAAQYF.

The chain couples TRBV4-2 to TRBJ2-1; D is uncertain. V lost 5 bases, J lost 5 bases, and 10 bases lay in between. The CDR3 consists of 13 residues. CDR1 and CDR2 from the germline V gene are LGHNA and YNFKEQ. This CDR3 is CASSSEADNEQFF. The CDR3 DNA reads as TGTGCCAGCAGCTCTGAGGCAGACAATGAGCAGTTCTTC.

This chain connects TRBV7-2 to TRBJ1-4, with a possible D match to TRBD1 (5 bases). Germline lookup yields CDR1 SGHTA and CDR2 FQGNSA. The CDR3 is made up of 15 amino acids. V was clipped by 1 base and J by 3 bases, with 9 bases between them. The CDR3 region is CASSLGGASNEKLFF. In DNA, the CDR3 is TGTGCCAGCAGCTTAGGCGGGGCCTCTAATGAAAAACTGTTTTTT.

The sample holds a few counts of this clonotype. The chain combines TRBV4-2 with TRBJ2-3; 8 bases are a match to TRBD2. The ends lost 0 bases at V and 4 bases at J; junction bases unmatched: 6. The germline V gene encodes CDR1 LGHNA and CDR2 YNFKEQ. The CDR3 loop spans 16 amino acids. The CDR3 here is CASSQDQASGPDTQYF. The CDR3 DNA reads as TGTGCCAGCAGCCAAGATCAGGCTAGCGGGCCAGATACGCAGTATTTT.

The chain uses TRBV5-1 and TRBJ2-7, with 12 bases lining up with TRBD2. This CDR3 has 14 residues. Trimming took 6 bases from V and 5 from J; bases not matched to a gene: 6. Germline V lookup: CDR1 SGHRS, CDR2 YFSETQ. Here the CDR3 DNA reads TGCGCCAGCACCCTAGCGGGAGGGCCGGACGAGCAGTACTTC. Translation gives CASTLAGGPDEQYF. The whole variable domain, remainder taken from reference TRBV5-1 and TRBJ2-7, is KAGVTQTPRYLIKTRGQQVTLSCSPISGHRSVSWYQQTPGQGLQFLFEYFSETQRNKGNFPGRFSGRQFSNSRSEMNVSTLELGDSALYLCASTLAGGPDEQYFGPGTRLTVT.

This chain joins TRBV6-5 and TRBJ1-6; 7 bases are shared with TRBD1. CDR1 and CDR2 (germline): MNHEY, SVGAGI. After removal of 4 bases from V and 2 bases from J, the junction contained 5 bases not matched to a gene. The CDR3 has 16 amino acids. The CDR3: CASSSWDSPYNSPLHF. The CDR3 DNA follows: TGTGCCAGCAGTTCTTGGGACAGTCCCTATAATTCACCCCTCCACTTT.

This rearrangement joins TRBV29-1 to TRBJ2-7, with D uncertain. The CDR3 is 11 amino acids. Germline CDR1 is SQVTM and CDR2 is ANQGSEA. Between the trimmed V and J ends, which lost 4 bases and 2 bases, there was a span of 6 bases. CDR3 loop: CSVATAYEQYF. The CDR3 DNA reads TGCAGCGTTGCTACGGCCTACGAGCAGTACTTC.

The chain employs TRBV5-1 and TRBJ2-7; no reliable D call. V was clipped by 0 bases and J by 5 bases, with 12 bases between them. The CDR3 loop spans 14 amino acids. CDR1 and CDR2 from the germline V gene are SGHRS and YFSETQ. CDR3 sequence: CASSLERRVNEQYF. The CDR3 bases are TGCGCCAGCAGCTTGGAAAGGAGAGTGAACGAGCAGTACTTC. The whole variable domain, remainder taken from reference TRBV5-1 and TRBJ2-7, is KAGVTQTPRYLIKTRGQQVTLSCSPISGHRSVSWYQQTPGQGLQFLFEYFSETQRNKGNFPGRFSGRQFSNSRSEMNVSTLELGDSALYLCASSLERRVNEQYFGPGTRLTVT.

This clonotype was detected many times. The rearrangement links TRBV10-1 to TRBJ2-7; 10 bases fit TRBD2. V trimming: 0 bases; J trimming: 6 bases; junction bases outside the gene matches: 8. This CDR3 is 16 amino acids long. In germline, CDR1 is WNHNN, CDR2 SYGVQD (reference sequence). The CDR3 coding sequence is TGCGCCAGCAGTGAGTCAAGGCTAGCGGGAGTTAGCGAGCAGTACTTC. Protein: CASSESRLAGVSEQYF.

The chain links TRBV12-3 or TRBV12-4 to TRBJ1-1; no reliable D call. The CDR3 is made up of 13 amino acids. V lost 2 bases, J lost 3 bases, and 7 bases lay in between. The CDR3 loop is CASSLYGDTEAFF. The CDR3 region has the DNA TGTGCCAGCAGTTTATATGGGGACACTGAAGCTTTCTTT.

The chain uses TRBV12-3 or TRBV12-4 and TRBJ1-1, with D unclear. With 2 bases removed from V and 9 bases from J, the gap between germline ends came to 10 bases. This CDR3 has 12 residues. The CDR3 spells CASSLKEGQAFF. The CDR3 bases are TGTGCCAGCAGTTTAAAGGAGGGCCAAGCTTTCTTT.

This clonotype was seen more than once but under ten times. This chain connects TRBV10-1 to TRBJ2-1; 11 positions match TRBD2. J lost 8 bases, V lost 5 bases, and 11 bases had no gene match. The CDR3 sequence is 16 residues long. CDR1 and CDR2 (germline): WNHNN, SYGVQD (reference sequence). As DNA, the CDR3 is TGCGCCAGCAGTCCCTCCGGGACTAGCGGCGTCCATGAGCAGTTCTTC. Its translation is CASSPSGTSGVHEQFF.